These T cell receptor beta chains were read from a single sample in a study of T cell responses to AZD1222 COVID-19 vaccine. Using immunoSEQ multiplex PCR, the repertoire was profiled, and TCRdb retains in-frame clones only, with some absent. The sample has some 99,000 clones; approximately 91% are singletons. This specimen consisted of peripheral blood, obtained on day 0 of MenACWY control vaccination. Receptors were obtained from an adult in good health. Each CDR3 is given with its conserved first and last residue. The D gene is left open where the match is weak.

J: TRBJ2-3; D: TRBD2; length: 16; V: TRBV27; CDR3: CASSLIPAGGRDTQYF; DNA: TGTGCCAGCAGTTTAATTCCAGCGGGGGGGCGAGATACGCAGTATTTT
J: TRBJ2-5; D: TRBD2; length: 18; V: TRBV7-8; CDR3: CASSLGRLAGFFGETQYF; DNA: TGTGCCAGCAGCTTAGGGAGACTAGCGGGGTTTTTTGGGGAGACCCAGTACTTC
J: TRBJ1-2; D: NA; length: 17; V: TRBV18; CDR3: CASSPQKAAASNYGYTF; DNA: TGTGCCAGCTCACCCCAAAAGGCGGCAGCTTCTAACTATGGCTACACCTTC
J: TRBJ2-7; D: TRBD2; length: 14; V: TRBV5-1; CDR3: CASTGTSGSYEQYF; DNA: TGCGCCAGCACCGGGACTAGCGGGAGTTACGAGCAGTACTTC
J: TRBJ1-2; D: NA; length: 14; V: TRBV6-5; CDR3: CASSSSGTFYGYTF; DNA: TGTGCCAGCAGTTCTTCCGGGACCTTTTATGGCTACACCTTC
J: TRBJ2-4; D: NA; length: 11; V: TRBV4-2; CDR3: CASSQVGIQYF; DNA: TGTGCCAGCAGCCAAGTTGGCATTCAGTACTTC
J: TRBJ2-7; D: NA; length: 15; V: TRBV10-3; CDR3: CAISVTGTLAYEQYF; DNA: TGTGCCATCAGTGTTACAGGGACTTTAGCCTACGAGCAGTACTTC
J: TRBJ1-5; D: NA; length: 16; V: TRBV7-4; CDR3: CASSPRRQYSNQPQHF; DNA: TGTGCCAGCTCCCCGCGGAGGCAGTATAGCAATCAGCCCCAGCATTTT
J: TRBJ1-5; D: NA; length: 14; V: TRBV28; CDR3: CASSLLQDNQPQHF; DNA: TGTGCCAGCAGTTTATTACAGGACAATCAGCCCCAGCATTTT
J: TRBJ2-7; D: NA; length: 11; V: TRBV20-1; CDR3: CSASSEYEQYF; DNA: TGCAGTGCTAGTTCTGAATACGAGCAGTACTTC
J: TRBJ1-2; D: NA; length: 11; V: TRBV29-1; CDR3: CSVGRSNGYTF; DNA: TGCAGCGTCGGACGTTCGAATGGCTACACCTTC
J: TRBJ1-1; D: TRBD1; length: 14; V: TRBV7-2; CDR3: CASSRRQGSTEAFF; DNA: TGTGCCAGCAGCCGGCGACAGGGAAGCACTGAAGCTTTCTTT
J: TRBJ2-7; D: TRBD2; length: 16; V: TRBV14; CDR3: CASSQGTSGRAGEQYF; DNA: TGTGCCAGCAGCCAAGGGACTAGCGGGAGGGCCGGGGAGCAGTACTTC
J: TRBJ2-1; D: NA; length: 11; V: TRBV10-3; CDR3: CAIERENEQFF; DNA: TGTGCCATCGAAAGGGAGAATGAGCAGTTCTTC
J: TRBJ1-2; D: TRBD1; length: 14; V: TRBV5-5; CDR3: CASSRTGGLYGYTF; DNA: TGTGCCAGCAGCAGAACAGGGGGCCTCTATGGCTACACCTTC
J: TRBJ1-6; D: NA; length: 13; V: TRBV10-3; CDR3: CAISESEGEALHF; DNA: TGTGCCATCAGTGAGTCGGAAGGGGAAGCCCTCCACTTT